This T cell receptor (beta chain) is drawn from a study of T cells in Graves' hyperthyroidism and ophthalmopathy. Study background: Peripheral blood specimens were obtained at initial diagnosis, prior to any treatment.

Trimming cost V 8 bases and J 4 bases, with 17 bases left between them. The CDR3 sequence is 14 residues long. Germline loops: CDR1 SNHLY, CDR2 FYNNEI. This clonotype has a count of ten or more. Its antigen is as yet unknown. Amplification yielded TCR beta CDR3 regions, with RNA transcripts as the source. HTBI primers drove first-round RT-PCR of the TCR CDR3. TCRdb ran MiXCR on the multiplex PCR reads and lists one entry per CDR3 protein. The repertoire includes over 500,000 distinct CDR3 sequences, 15% to 20% of them detected once, and roughly 29% sits in the top ten. The study's findings and limits: Blood also showed most of the thyroid clonotypes that were expanded above 0.001. The model identified upcoming ophthalmopathy a median around 6 months ahead of onset.

Each diagnosis drew on symptoms, thyroxine, TRAb, thyroid ultrasound and orbital computed tomography findings. The sequence came from a woman aged 25 to 39 with Graves' ophthalmopathy. Sequenced input: blood. V is TRBV2 and J is TRBJ1-2; D remains unclear. For the CDR3, the DNA is TGTGCCAGCTCGAGAGCTAAGGACCTCTATGGCTACACCTTC. It specifies CASSRAKDLYGYTF. Looking up the rest from reference TRBV2 and TRBJ1-2 gives the full variable domain: EPEVTQTPSHQVTQMGQEVILRCVPISNHLYFYWYRQILGQKVEFLVSFYNNEISEKSEIFDDQFSVERPDGSNFTLKIRSTKLEDSAMYFCASSRAKDLYGYTFGSGTRLTVV.